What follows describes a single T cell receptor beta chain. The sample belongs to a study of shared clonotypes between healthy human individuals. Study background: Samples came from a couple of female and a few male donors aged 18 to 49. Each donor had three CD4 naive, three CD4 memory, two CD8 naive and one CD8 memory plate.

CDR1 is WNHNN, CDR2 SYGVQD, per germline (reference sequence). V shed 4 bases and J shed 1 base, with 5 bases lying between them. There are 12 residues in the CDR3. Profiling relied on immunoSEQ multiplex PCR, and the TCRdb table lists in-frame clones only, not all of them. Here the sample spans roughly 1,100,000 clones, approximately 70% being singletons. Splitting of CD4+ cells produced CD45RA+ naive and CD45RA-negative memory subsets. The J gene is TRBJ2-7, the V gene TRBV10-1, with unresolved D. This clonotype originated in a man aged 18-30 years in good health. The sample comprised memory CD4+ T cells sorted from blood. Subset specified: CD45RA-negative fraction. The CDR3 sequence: CASSGPSYEQYF. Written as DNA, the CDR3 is TGCGCCAGCAGTGGACCTTCCTACGAGCAGTACTTC.